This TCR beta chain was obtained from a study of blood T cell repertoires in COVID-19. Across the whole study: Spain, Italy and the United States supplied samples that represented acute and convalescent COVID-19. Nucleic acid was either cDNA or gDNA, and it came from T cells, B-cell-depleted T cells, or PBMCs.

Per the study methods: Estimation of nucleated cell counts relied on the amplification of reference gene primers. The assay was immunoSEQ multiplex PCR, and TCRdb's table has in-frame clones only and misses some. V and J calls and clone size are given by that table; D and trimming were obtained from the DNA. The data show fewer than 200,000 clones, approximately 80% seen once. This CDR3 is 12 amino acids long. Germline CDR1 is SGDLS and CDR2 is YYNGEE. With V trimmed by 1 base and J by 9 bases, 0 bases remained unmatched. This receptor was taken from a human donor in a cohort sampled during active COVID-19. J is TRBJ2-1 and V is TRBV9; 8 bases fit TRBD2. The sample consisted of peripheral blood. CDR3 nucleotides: TGTGCCAGCAGCGTACTAGCGGGTGAGCAGTTCTTC. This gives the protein CASSVLAGEQFF. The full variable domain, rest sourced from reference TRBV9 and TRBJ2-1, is DSGVTQTPKHLITATGQRVTLRCSPRSGDLSVYWYQQSLDQGLQFLIQYYNGEERAKGNILERFSAQQFPDLHSELNLSSLELGDSALYFCASSVLAGEQFFGPGTRLTVL.